The T cell receptor (beta chain) described here comes from a study of blood T cell repertoires in COVID-19. Across the whole study: Acute-phase and convalescent COVID-19 samples originated in the United States, Italy and Spain. PBMCs, B-cell-depleted T cells, or T cells were the source of the cDNA or gDNA that made up the material.

CDR1 LGHDT and CDR2 YNNKEL come from the germline V gene (reference sequence). Trimming took off 2 bases at V and 12 bases at J, with 11 bases between the two ends. This CDR3 spans 12 amino acids. Per the original data handling: It was from reference gene primer amplification that nucleated cell counts were estimated. Here immunoSEQ multiplex PCR was the method, and the copy in TCRdb shows in-frame clones only, minus some. V and J calls and clone size are as listed in that table; D and trimming were resolved from the DNA. Among about 99,000 clones listed, 91% were seen once. This clone was seen just once.

The chain couples TRBV3-1 (or the pseudogene TRBV3-2) to TRBJ2-1; D not resolved. This sequence was found in a human donor in a cohort sampled during active COVID-19. Material: peripheral blood. The CDR3 DNA reads as TGTGCCAGCAGCCAAACCCTGGAGTGGCAGTTCTTC. Its translation is CASSQTLEWQFF.